One and the same sample provided the 32 T cell receptor beta chains below, sequenced in a study of T-cell reconstitution after alpha-beta-depleted transplantation in children. Library preparation (for TCRbeta) was performed with unique molecular identifiers. TCRdb re-called the PCR reads through MiXCR, storing one row per CDR3 protein. The table has over 550,000 distinct CDR3 sequences, over 9.5% seen once; the top ten hold approximately 4.1%. The starting material was PBMCs from the stem cell graft donor, obtained from the stem cell graft. Receptors originate from a human donor who donated a stem cell graft to a child with acute myeloid leukemia.

The V and J genes are TRBV6-1 and TRBJ1-2, with 7 bases aligning to TRBD1. Germline-derived CDR1 and CDR2 are MNHNS and SASEGT. This CDR3 has 14 residues. The J segment lost 8 bases and the V segment lost 1 base, leaving 7 bases of the junction unmatched. The CDR3 loop is CASSEEGWTGGYTF. The CDR3 nucleotides are TGTGCCAGCAGTGAAGAGGGGTGGACAGGCGGCTACACCTTC.

This clonotype came up many times. J is TRBJ2-7 and V is TRBV27, with TRBD1 matching 8 bases. Germline V gives CDR1 MNHEY, CDR2 SMNVEV (reference sequence). V was pared by 2 bases and J by 2 bases, with 8 bases of the junction left unmatched. The CDR3 totals 16 residues. The CDR3 reads CASSLMAGGETYEQYF. In DNA form, the CDR3 reads TGTGCCAGCAGTTTAATGGCAGGGGGCGAGACCTACGAGCAGTACTTC.

CDR3 amino acids: CSARDLGRLAVGNEQFF. The CDR3, as DNA: TGCAGTGCTAGAGATCTAGGTAGACTAGCGGTCGGCAATGAGCAGTTCTTC. The gene calls are TRBV20-1 and TRBJ2-1; 9 bases fit TRBD2. The CDR3 is made up of 17 amino acids. V trimming: 0 bases; J trimming: 6 bases; junction bases outside the gene matches: 12. CDR1 is DFQATT, CDR2 SNEGSKA, per germline (reference sequence).

This clonotype was found a few times. The chain employs TRBV7-9 and TRBJ2-1; D is unresolved. Germline V gene lookup returns CDR1 SEHNR and CDR2 FQNEAQ (reference sequence). The ends were cut back, 5 bases at V and 0 bases at J, with 11 bases in the middle. The CDR3 covers 15 residues. The CDR3 DNA reads as TGTGCCAGCAGCCCGGACGTTAGCTCCTACAATGAGCAGTTCTTC. Amino acid sequence: CASSPDVSSYNEQFF.

J is TRBJ2-7 and V is TRBV20-1, with 8 bases fitting TRBD2. J gave up 2 bases and V 4 bases, and 7 bases lay outside the gene matches. There are 14 residues in the CDR3. CDR1 is DFQATT and CDR2 is SNEGSKA in the germline V gene (reference sequence). This CDR3 is CSATERELTYEQYF. CDR3 coding DNA: TGCAGTGCTACCGAGCGGGAGTTAACCTACGAGCAGTACTTC.

The gene calls are TRBV5-6 and TRBJ2-3; perhaps D is TRBD1 or TRBD2 (6 bases each). The germline V and J ends were trimmed by 2 bases and 1 base, with 14 bases remaining between them. Germline CDR1 and CDR2: SGHDT and YYEEEE. The CDR3 covers 16 residues. The chain's CDR3 is CASSLRFGGRTDTQYF. The CDR3 DNA is TGTGCCAGCAGCTTAAGGTTCGGGGGCCGCACAGATACGCAGTATTTT. Complete variable domain (other parts from reference TRBV5-6 and TRBJ2-3): DAGVTQSPTHLIKTRGQQVTLRCSPKSGHDTVSWYQQALGQGPQFIFQYYEEEERQRGNFPDRFSGHQFPNYSSELNVNALLLGDSALYLCASSLRFGGRTDTQYFGPGTRLTVL.

This clonotype has a count of ten or more. The chain links TRBV7-9 to TRBJ2-3; D is perhaps TRBD1 (5 bases). V was cut by 0 bases and J by 7 bases, with 14 bases left in between. The CDR3 is 15 residues long. Germline CDR1 and CDR2: SEHNR and FQNEAQ (reference sequence). CDR3 region: CASSLAILGENTQYF. CDR3 nucleotide sequence: TGTGCCAGCAGCTTAGCTATCTTAGGGGAAAATACGCAGTATTTT.

This clonotype was seen more than once but under ten times. The V gene is TRBV28, the J gene TRBJ1-2, with unresolved D. Trimming took off 11 bases at V and 2 bases at J, with 9 bases between the two ends. The V gene's germline CDR1 is MDHEN and CDR2 SYDVKM. The CDR3 runs 11 residues. CDR3 protein: CAHGGNYGYTF. Written as DNA, the CDR3 is TGTGCCCACGGTGGAAACTATGGCTACACCTTC.

This clonotype came up many times. J is TRBJ2-7 and V is TRBV12-3 or TRBV12-4; TRBD2 agrees at 15 bases. V lost 7 bases, J lost 4 bases, and 8 bases stayed unmatched. This CDR3 spans 16 amino acids. The CDR3 protein is CASTRTSGRVLYEQYF. As DNA, the CDR3 is TGTGCCAGCACCCGGACTAGCGGGAGGGTTCTATACGAGCAGTACTTC.

This clonotype was recorded a few times. The chain joins TRBV2 to TRBJ1-4; 11 positions match TRBD1. The germline V gene encodes CDR1 SNHLY and CDR2 FYNNEI. This CDR3 region has 15 residues. V shed 5 bases, J shed 7 bases, and the junction held 6 bases outside the gene matches. CDR3 sequence: CASSKGQGAFEKLFF. The CDR3 DNA sequence: TGTGCCAGCAGTAAAGGACAGGGGGCTTTTGAAAAACTGTTTTTT.

This clonotype has a count of ten or more. The chain links TRBV29-1 to TRBJ1-1, with D possibly matching TRBD1 (5 bases). The germline V and J ends were trimmed by 6 bases and 1 base, with 12 bases remaining between them. Germline-derived CDR1 and CDR2 are SQVTM and ANQGSEA. The CDR3 is made up of 13 amino acids. CDR3 DNA sequence: TGCAGCGTCCTGGGACTGAAGAACACTGAAGCTTTCTTT. The encoded protein is CSVLGLKNTEAFF.

The chain carries TRBV28 and TRBJ2-7; TRBD2 matches at 7 bases. The CDR3 covers 15 residues. Per the germline V gene, CDR1 is MDHEN and CDR2 is SYDVKM. Trimming cost V 5 bases and J 0 bases; bases outside gene matches: 7. The CDR3 nucleotides are TGTGCCAGCAGTCCTCGGGGGACTAACTCCTACGAGCAGTACTTC. It encodes CASSPRGTNSYEQYF.

The chain combines TRBV4-1 with TRBJ2-7; 7 bases are a match to TRBD1. In germline, CDR1 is MGHRA, CDR2 YSYEKL. Germline trimming cut 7 bases from V and 5 bases from J; bases unmatched to any gene: 11. The CDR3 runs to 14 residues. DNA for the CDR3: TGCGCCAGCAAGTCCCCGGGACAGCCGGACGAGCAGTACTTC. Translation gives CASKSPGQPDEQYF.

This clonotype was seen at least ten times. For the CDR3, the DNA is TGCAGTGCTGCCGGGACAGACAATGAGCAGTTCTTC. Its translation is CSAAGTDNEQFF. The chain recombines TRBV20-1 with TRBJ2-1, with 7 bases that match TRBD1. The CDR3 contains 12 residues. V was pared by 5 bases and J by 5 bases, with 3 bases of the junction left unmatched. In germline, CDR1 is DFQATT, CDR2 SNEGSKA (reference sequence).

This clonotype was detected ten times or more. This chain links TRBV7-2 with TRBJ2-1; D is unclear. Germline-derived CDR1 and CDR2 are SGHTA and FQGNSA. The CDR3 runs to 16 residues. Trimming pared 5 bases from V and 0 bases from J, leaving 14 bases between. The CDR3 bases are TGTGCCAGCAGCCTCCGGCCACCTAGCTCCTACAATGAGCAGTTCTTC. Amino acids: CASSLRPPSSYNEQFF.

This clonotype was counted a few times. The chain carries TRBV29-1 and TRBJ2-7, with 8 bases aligning to TRBD1. The CDR3 consists of 13 residues. Germline CDR1 and CDR2: SQVTM and ANQGSEA. With 7 bases clipped from V and 8 bases from J, the junction kept 13 bases outside the gene matches. The CDR3 DNA sequence: TGCAGCGATCCCCGGGACAGGCAAAACAAGCAGTACTTC. It codes for CSDPRDRQNKQYF.

This clonotype was seen ten or more times. This chain links TRBV6-2 or TRBV6-3 with TRBJ2-7; 10 nucleotides align to TRBD1. There are 14 residues in the CDR3. V lost 5 bases, J lost 5 bases, and 6 bases stayed unmatched. Germline CDR1 is MNHEY and CDR2 is SVGEGT. The CDR3 DNA is TGTGCCAGCAGTACCGAGGACAGGGGGAACGAGCAGTACTTC. The encoded protein is CASSTEDRGNEQYF.

V is TRBV12-3 or TRBV12-4 and J is TRBJ1-2, with D unclear. Trimming removed 6 bases from V and 1 base from J, with 9 bases in between. The CDR3 runs to 13 residues. For the CDR3, the DNA is TGTGCCAGCAGATTAACAGTTAACTATGGCTACACCTTC. Amino acids: CASRLTVNYGYTF.

This clonotype was seen a few times. The V call is TRBV6-5, the J call TRBJ2-7; 8 positions match TRBD2. Germline V lookup: CDR1 MNHEY, CDR2 SVGAGI. The ends lost 10 bases at V and 0 bases at J; junction bases unmatched: 8. The CDR3 spans 14 residues. For the CDR3, the DNA is TGTGCCACCAAGTTGAGCGGGAGCTCCTACGAGCAGTACTTC. Its translation is CATKLSGSSYEQYF.

The chain links TRBV28 to TRBJ2-1; perhaps TRBD2 as D (5 bases). The CDR3 covers 14 residues. The germline V gene encodes CDR1 MDHEN and CDR2 SYDVKM. The ends were cut back, 10 bases at V and 4 bases at J, with 17 bases in the middle. CDR3 protein: CAITQDLAYNEQFF. The DNA of the CDR3 is TGTGCCATTACGCAGGATCTAGCTTACAATGAGCAGTTCTTC.

The chain has TRBV19 and TRBJ1-5; D is undetermined. The CDR3 covers 14 residues. Trimming stripped 10 bases from V and 0 bases from J, with 13 bases between. CDR1 is LNHDA, CDR2 SQIVND, per germline (reference sequence). The CDR3 loop reads CAISAGDSNQPQHF. CDR3 nucleotide sequence: TGTGCCATCTCCGCTGGGGATAGCAATCAGCCCCAGCATTTT.

In its sample, this clonotype was seen a few times. CDR3 sequence: CASSRRDKGSYEQYF. CDR3 coding DNA: TGTGCCAGCAGTCGCCGGGACAAGGGGTCCTACGAGCAGTACTTC. V and J are TRBV6-2 or TRBV6-3 and TRBJ2-7, with TRBD1 as a possible D gene (6 bases). Trimming removed 5 bases from V and 1 base from J, with 15 bases in between. The CDR3 sequence is 15 residues long. In germline, CDR1 is MNHEY, CDR2 SVGEGT.

A word on this clonotype: At one end the junction does not follow the germline gene, possibly because of a read error. V and J are TRBV12-3 or TRBV12-4 and TRBJ2-2; D possibly corresponds to TRBD2 (5 bases). The CDR3 runs to 18 residues. The CDR3 coding sequence is TGTGCCAGCTGTTTAATACTTGGTGGGAGTACCTTCACCGGGGAGCTGTTTTTT. Its protein product is CASCLILGGSTFTGELFF.

This chain uses TRBV4-2 with TRBJ2-1; 8 nucleotides align to TRBD2. This CDR3 has 17 residues. Germline values: CDR1 LGHNA, CDR2 YNFKEQ. V gave up 1 base and J gave up 0 bases; unmatched junction bases: 5. The CDR3 nucleotides are TGTGCCAGCAGCCAAGCTGTAGCGGGGAGCTCCTACAATGAGCAGTTCTTC. Residues: CASSQAVAGSSYNEQFF.

The genes are TRBV20-1 and TRBJ2-7, with TRBD2 identical over 15 bases. This CDR3 region has 14 residues. J gave up 7 bases and V 4 bases, and 5 bases lay outside the gene matches. Germline CDR1 DFQATT, CDR2 SNEGSKA (reference sequence). The CDR3 here is CSATPGTSGREQYF. CDR3 nucleotide sequence: TGCAGTGCTACCCCGGGGACTAGCGGGAGGGAGCAGTACTTC.

This clonotype has a handful of counts. The genes are TRBV27 and TRBJ2-6; 7 positions agree with TRBD1. The CDR3 is 16 amino acids. CDR1 MNHEY and CDR2 SMNVEV come from the germline V gene (reference sequence). The V and J ends lost 7 bases and 0 bases, in that order; junction bases with no gene match: 6. CDR3 nucleotides: TGTGCCAGCACCGGGGACAGAACCTCTGGGGCCAACGTCCTGACTTTC. It yields the protein CASTGDRTSGANVLTF.

The chain links TRBV2 to TRBJ2-1, with D tentatively TRBD2 (6 bases). This CDR3 has 17 residues. V lost 7 bases and J lost 0, with 19 bases in between. Germline lookup yields CDR1 SNHLY and CDR2 FYNNEI. CDR3 sequence reads: CASTLGGGSSSYNEQFF. The CDR3 DNA sequence: TGTGCCAGCACCCTGGGAGGTGGGAGTAGCTCCTACAATGAGCAGTTCTTC. Supplemented by reference TRBV2 and TRBJ2-1, the full variable domain reads EPEVTQTPSHQVTQMGQEVILRCVPISNHLYFYWYRQILGQKVEFLVSFYNNEISEKSEIFDDQFSVERPDGSNFTLKIRSTKLEDSAMYFCASTLGGGSSSYNEQFFGPGTRLTVL.

This clonotype came up a few times. The chain uses TRBV4-2 and TRBJ2-1, with a tentative D call TRBD2 (6 bases). Looked up from germline, CDR1 is LGHNA and CDR2 is YNFKEQ. This CDR3 is built from 15 residues. Between the trimmed V and J ends, which lost 7 bases and 5 bases, there was a span of 18 bases. CDR3 sequence reads: CASTPIAEVHNEQFF. The CDR3 DNA sequence: TGTGCCAGCACCCCGATAGCGGAAGTTCACAATGAGCAGTTCTTC.

This clonotype was seen ten or more times. This chain uses TRBV7-9 with TRBJ2-1; D uncertain. Germline values: CDR1 SEHNR, CDR2 FQNEAQ (reference sequence). V was shortened by 1 base and J by 10 bases, with 5 bases between the two germline ends. The CDR3 consists of 11 residues. The CDR3 loop is CASSLESEQFF. CDR3 nucleotide sequence: TGTGCCAGCAGCTTAGAATCAGAGCAGTTCTTC. Full variable domain (rest looked up from reference TRBV7-9 and TRBJ2-1): DTGVSQNPRHKITKRGQNVTFRCDPISEHNRLYWYRQTLGQGPEFLTYFQNEAQLEKSRLLSDRFSAERPKGSFSTLEIQRTEQGDSAMYLCASSLESEQFFGPGTRLTVL.

This clonotype was counted at least ten times. J is TRBJ2-7 and V is TRBV7-2, with a possible D match to TRBD2 (6 bases). Germline V CDR1 and CDR2: SGHTA, FQGNSA. This CDR3 is built from 14 residues. Trimming shortened V by 3 bases and J by 5 bases, and 14 bases separated the two germline ends. CDR3 protein: CASSFFPRGNEQYF. Written as DNA, the CDR3 is TGTGCCAGCAGCTTCTTTCCTCGGGGGAACGAGCAGTACTTC.

V usage is TRBV20-1 and J usage is TRBJ1-2; D might be TRBD1 (6 bases). Per germline, CDR1 DFQATT and CDR2 SNEGSKA (reference sequence). The CDR3 totals 16 residues. Deletions cut 0 bases from V and 2 bases from J, with 16 bases between. CDR3 DNA sequence: TGCAGTGCTAGAGACTTCCTACAGGGCGACAACTATGGCTACACCTTC. Translation: CSARDFLQGDNYGYTF.

In its sample, this clonotype was seen many times. This rearrangement joins TRBV20-1 to TRBJ2-7; D perhaps matches TRBD1 (6 bases). The CDR3 has 12 amino acids. In germline, CDR1 is DFQATT, CDR2 SNEGSKA (reference sequence). V was clipped by 5 bases and J by 2 bases, with 10 bases between them. The DNA for the CDR3 is TGCAGTGCTGGGGACAACGCCTACGAGCAGTACTTC. Translated: CSAGDNAYEQYF.